These 9 T cell receptor beta chains originate from one sample sequenced in a study of spatial heterogeneity in lung cancer. Findings of the study overall: Tracking of tumor mutation counts was seen in expanded intratumoral alpha and beta TCR counts.

Their recognized antigens are unknown. TCRdb independently ran MiXCR on the 5' RACE reads; one entry per CDR3 protein. The sample lists some 6,900 distinct CDR3 sequences, approximately 12% occurring once. The sample's time point: sample taken at primary tumor resection. Source: lung tumor tissue, taken at surgery. These receptors were taken from a male donor with early-stage non-small cell lung cancer.

This clonotype has ten or more counts. Little can be read into the size of this beta chain, an off-target read in a library designed for alpha chains. The chain couples TRBV9 to TRBJ2-5; D not resolved. The CDR3 totals 13 residues. Trimming removed 3 bases at V and 4 bases at J, with 10 bases between. The V gene's germline CDR1 is SGDLS and CDR2 YYNGEE. CDR3 coding DNA: TGTGCCAGCAGCGAATACCTGGGAGAGACCCAGTACTTC. It specifies CASSEYLGETQYF.

This clonotype was observed many times. Found in a library prepared for alpha chains, this beta chain is an off-target read, and its abundance has little meaning. V gene TRBV4-3 combines with J gene TRBJ2-7; 16 bases fit TRBD2. Germline V gene data show CDR1 as LGHNA and CDR2 as YSLEER. There are 19 residues in the CDR3. With 2 bases clipped from V and 5 bases from J, the junction kept 12 bases outside the gene matches. CDR3 in amino acids: CASSQRGPGLAGGQHEQYF. The CDR3 DNA sequence: TGCGCCAGCAGCCAAAGAGGACCGGGACTAGCGGGAGGGCAGCACGAGCAGTACTTC.

Sample share makes this clonotype medium-sized (0.01 to 0.1%). This beta chain came through as a stray read in a library set up for alpha chains, and its size says little. The chain is built from TRBV19 and TRBJ1-4, with D possibly matching TRBD1 (6 bases). The CDR3 runs to 13 residues. V lost 3 bases, J lost 16 bases, and 18 bases lay in between. Germline-derived CDR1 and CDR2 are LNHDA and SQIVND (reference sequence). The CDR3 DNA follows: TGTGCCAGTAGTATTATCGGGGGCAGCCTGCGGTTTTTT. This codes for CASSIIGGSLRFF.

This clonotype was found many times. For a library built for alpha chains, this beta chain is a stray read; little rests on its size. J is TRBJ2-7 and V is TRBV29-1; possibly TRBD1 for D (6 bases). From germline, CDR1 is SQVTM and CDR2 ANQGSEA. The CDR3 contains 13 residues. V lost 0 bases and J 4 bases, leaving 10 bases between the germline ends. CDR3 in DNA: TGCAGCGTTGAAGATTCAACAGGGTACGAGCAGTACTTC. The encoded protein is CSVEDSTGYEQYF.

This clonotype was picked up many times. In a library made to pick up alpha chains, this beta chain is a stray read with a size that means little. The rearrangement joins TRBV20-1 to TRBJ2-1; D not resolved. Deletions cut 6 bases from V and 0 bases from J, with 12 bases between. The CDR3 totals 14 residues. CDR1 is DFQATT, CDR2 SNEGSKA, per germline (reference sequence). CDR3 in DNA: TGCAGTGCCATAAACCCGAGCTCCTACAATGAGCAGTTCTTC. Residues: CSAINPSSYNEQFF.

This clonotype is classed as medium-sized (0.01 to 0.1%). This beta chain represents an off-target read in a library built for alpha chains; its size is of limited meaning. V is TRBV14 and J is TRBJ2-7; 7 nucleotides align to TRBD2. J lost 7 bases, V lost 6 bases, and 6 bases had no gene match. CDR1 SGHDN and CDR2 FVKESK come from the germline V gene. This CDR3 has 12 amino acids. The CDR3 coding sequence is TGTGCCAGCAGTCACCTGGGGGGGGAGCAGTACTTC. Translation: CASSHLGGEQYF.

This clonotype appeared many times. With the library built for alpha chains, this beta chain is off target and its frequency is not meaningful. V and J are TRBV6-1 and TRBJ2-7; 9 bases match TRBD2. Germline V CDR1 and CDR2: MNHNS, SASEGT. This CDR3 has 16 amino acids. J gave up 6 bases and V 6 bases, and 15 bases lay outside the gene matches. The CDR3 loop reads CASRAGTSWEIGEQYF. CDR3 nucleotides: TGTGCCAGCAGGGCCGGGACTAGCTGGGAGATAGGCGAGCAGTACTTC.

This clonotype was observed many times. This beta chain is off target for a library built for alpha chains, so its abundance means little. The chain is built from TRBV5-1 and TRBJ1-1, with 7 bases matching TRBD1. The CDR3 is 15 residues long. Germline CDR1 reads SGHRS; CDR2 reads YFSETQ. V lost 5 bases and J lost 0; bases outside the gene matches: 7. The CDR3 spells CASRQGMGVNTEAFF. The CDR3 nucleotides read TGCGCCAGCAGACAGGGGATGGGGGTGAACACTGAAGCTTTCTTT.

This clonotype was seen repeatedly, ten times or more. The size of this beta chain means little, since it is a stray read in a library made for alpha chains. V usage is TRBV28 and J usage is TRBJ1-2; tentatively, D is TRBD1 (5 bases). Germline values: CDR1 MDHEN, CDR2 SYDVKM. Deletions cut 5 bases from V and 4 bases from J, with 20 bases between. The CDR3 loop spans 16 amino acids. Here the CDR3 reads CASSLPTVQQGYGYTF. The CDR3 nucleotides are TGTGCCAGCAGTCTCCCGACAGTCCAGCAGGGCTATGGCTACACCTTC.